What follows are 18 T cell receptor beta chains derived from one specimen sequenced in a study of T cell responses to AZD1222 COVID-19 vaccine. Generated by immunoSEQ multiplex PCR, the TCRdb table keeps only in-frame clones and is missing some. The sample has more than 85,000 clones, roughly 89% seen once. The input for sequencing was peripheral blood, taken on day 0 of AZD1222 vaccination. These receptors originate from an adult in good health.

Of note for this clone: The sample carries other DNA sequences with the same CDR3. CDR3 amino acids: CASSSPGGAGNTIYF. Here the CDR3 DNA reads TGTGCCAGCAGCTCCCCAGGGGGCGCTGGAAACACCATATATTTT. The J gene is TRBJ1-3, the V gene TRBV28, with 8 bases fitting TRBD1. This CDR3 region has 15 residues. V was clipped by 6 bases and J by 2 bases; unmatched bases: 6. Germline V CDR1 and CDR2: MDHEN, SYDVKM.

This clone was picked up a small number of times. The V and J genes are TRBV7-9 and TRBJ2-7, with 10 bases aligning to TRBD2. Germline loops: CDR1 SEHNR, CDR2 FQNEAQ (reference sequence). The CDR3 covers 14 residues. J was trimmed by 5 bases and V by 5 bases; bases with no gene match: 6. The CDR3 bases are TGTGCCAGCAGCCAGAGGGGGACTAGCGACGAGCAGTACTTC. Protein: CASSQRGTSDEQYF.

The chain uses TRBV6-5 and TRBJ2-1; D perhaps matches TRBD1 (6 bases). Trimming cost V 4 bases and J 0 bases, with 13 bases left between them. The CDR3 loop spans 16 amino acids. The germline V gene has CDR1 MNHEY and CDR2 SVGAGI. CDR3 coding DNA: TGTGCCAGCAGTTTTACAGGGACGAGCTCCTACAATGAGCAGTTCTTC. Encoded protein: CASSFTGTSSYNEQFF.

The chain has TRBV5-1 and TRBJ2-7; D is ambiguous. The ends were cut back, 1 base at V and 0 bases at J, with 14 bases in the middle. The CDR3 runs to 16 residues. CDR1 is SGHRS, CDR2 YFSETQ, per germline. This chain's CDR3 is CASSLLAGLSSYEQYF. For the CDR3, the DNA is TGCGCCAGCAGCTTGCTCGCAGGCCTTAGCTCCTACGAGCAGTACTTC.

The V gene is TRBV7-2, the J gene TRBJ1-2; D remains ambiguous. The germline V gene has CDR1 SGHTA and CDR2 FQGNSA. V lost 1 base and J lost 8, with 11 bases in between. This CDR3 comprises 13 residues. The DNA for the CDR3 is TGTGCCAGCAGCTTAGAGACTATGCGGGGCTACACCTTC. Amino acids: CASSLETMRGYTF.

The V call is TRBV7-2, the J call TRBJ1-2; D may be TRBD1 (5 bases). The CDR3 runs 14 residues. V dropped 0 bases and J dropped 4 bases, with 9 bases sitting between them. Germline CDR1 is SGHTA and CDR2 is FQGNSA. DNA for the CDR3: TGTGCCAGCAGCTTAGCGGGAGGGGCCTATGGCTACACCTTC. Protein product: CASSLAGGAYGYTF.

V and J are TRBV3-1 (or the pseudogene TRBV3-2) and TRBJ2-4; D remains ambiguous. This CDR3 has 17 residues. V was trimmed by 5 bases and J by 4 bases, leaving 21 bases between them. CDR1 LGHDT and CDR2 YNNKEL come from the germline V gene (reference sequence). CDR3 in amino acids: CASSFRIPICKKNIQYF. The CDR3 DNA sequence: TGTGCCAGCAGCTTCAGAATTCCCATTTGCAAAAAAAACATTCAGTACTTC.

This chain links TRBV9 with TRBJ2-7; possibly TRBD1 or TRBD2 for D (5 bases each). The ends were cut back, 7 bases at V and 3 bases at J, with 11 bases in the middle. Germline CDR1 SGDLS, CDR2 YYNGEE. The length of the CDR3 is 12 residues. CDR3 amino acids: CASGGSVYEQYF. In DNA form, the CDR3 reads TGTGCCAGCGGGGGATCGGTCTACGAGCAGTACTTC.

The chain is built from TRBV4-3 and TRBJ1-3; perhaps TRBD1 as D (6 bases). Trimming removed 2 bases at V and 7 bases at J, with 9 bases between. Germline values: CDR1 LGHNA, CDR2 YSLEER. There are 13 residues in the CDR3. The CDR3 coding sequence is TGCGCCAGCAGCCAAAACAGGGACAACACCATATATTTT. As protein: CASSQNRDNTIYF.

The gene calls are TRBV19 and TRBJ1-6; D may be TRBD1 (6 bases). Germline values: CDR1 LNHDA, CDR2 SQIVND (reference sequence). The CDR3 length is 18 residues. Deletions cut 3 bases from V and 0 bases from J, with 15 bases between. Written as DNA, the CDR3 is TGTGCCAGTAGTATCCTCGGGGACACCGGCTCCTATAATTCACCCCTCCACTTT. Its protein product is CASSILGDTGSYNSPLHF.

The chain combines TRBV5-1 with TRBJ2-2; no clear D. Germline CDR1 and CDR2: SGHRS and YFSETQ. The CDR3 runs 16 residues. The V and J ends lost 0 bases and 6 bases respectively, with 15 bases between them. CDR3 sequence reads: CASSLGSGSLAGELFF. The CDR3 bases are TGCGCCAGCAGCTTGGGGAGTGGTTCTTTGGCCGGGGAGCTGTTTTTT.

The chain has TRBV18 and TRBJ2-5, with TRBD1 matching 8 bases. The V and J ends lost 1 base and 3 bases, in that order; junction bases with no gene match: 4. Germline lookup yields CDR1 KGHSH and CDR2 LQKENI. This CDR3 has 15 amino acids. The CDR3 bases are TGTGCCAGCTCACCACGGACAGGGACGAAAGAGACCCAGTACTTC. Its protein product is CASSPRTGTKETQYF. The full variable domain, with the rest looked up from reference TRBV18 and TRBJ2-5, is NAGVMQNPRHLVRRRGQEARLRCSPMKGHSHVYWYRQLPEEGLKFMVYLQKENIIDESGMPKERFSAEFPKEGPSILRIQQVVRGDSAAYFCASSPRTGTKETQYFGPGTRLLVL.

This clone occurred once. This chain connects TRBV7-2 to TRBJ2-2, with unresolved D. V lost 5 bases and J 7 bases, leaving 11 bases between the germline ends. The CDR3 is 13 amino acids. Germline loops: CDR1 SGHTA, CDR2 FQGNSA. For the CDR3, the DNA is TGTGCCAGCAGCCCACAGAAGGTCGGGGAGCTGTTTTTT. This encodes CASSPQKVGELFF.

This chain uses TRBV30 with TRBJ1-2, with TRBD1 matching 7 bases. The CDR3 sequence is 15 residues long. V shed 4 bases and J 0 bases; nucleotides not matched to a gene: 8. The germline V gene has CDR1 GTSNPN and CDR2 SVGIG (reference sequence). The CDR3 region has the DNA TGTGCCTGGATCATTTTAGGGGGCGCTAACTATGGCTACACCTTC. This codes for CAWIILGGANYGYTF.

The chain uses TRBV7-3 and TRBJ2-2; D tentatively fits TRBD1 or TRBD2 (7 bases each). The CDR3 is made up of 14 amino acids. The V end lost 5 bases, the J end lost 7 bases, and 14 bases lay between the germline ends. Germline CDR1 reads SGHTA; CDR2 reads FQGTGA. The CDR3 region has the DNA TGTGCCAGCAGCCCGGTCAGGGGGGGCGGGGAGCTGTTTTTT. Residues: CASSPVRGGGELFF.

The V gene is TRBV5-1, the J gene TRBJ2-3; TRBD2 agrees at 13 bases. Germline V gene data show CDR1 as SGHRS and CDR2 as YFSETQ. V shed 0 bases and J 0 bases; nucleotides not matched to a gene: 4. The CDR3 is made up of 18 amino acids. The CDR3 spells CASSLGSGLAGSTDTQYF. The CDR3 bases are TGCGCCAGCAGCTTGGGGTCGGGACTAGCGGGGAGCACAGATACGCAGTATTTT.

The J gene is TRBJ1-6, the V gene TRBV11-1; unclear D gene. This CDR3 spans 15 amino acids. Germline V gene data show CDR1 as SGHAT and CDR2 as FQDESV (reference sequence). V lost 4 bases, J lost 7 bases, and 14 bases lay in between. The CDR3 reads CASSSGYAGNSPLHF. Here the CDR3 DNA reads TGTGCCAGCAGCTCCGGGTATGCGGGGAATTCACCCCTCCACTTT.

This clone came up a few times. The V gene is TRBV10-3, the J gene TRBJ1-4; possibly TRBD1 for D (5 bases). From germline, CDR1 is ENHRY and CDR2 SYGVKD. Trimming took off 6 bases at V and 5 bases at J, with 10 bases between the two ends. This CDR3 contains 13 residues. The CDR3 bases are TGTGCCATCAGAGACAGACAGAATGAAAAACTGTTTTTT. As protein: CAIRDRQNEKLFF.